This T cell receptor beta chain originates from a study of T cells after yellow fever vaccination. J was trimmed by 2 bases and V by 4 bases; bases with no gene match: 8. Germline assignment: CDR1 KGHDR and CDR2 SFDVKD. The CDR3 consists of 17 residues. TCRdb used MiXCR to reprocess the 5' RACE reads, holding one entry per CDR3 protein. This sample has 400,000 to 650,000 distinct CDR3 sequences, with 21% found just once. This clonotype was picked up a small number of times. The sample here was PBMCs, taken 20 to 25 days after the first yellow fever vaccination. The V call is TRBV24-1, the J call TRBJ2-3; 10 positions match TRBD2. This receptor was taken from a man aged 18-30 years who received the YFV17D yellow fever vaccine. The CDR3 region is CATSEQPTSGVTDTQYF. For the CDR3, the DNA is TGTGCCACCAGTGAACAACCTACTAGCGGGGTCACAGATACGCAGTATTTT.